The 10 T cell receptor beta chains presented below share a single source sample, sequenced in a study of T-cell memory formation after mild COVID-19. TCRdb independently ran MiXCR on the 5' RACE reads; one entry per CDR3 protein. The repertoire holds 250,000 or so distinct CDR3 sequences, with over 15% as singletons. Sequenced sample: PBMCs or a T cell subset sorted from them (not recorded which). These receptors all stem from a man younger than 35 who had mild COVID-19 (a few samples of this study predate the infection). Cell type and time point are not known.

This clonotype came up many times. The V gene is TRBV5-1, the J gene TRBJ2-5; 7 bases are shared with TRBD2. With V trimmed by 0 bases and J by 3 bases, 5 bases remained unmatched. The CDR3 sequence is 15 residues long. Germline V gene data show CDR1 as SGHRS and CDR2 as YFSETQ. This CDR3 is CASSLDGLAEETQYF. The CDR3 DNA is TGCGCCAGCAGCTTGGACGGTCTAGCGGAAGAGACCCAGTACTTC.

This rearrangement joins TRBV25-1 to TRBJ2-5; D might be TRBD1 (5 bases). Trimming stripped 2 bases from V and 5 bases from J, with 12 bases between. From germline, CDR1 is MGHDK and CDR2 SYGVNS. CDR3 length: 14 amino acids. The CDR3 sequence: CASSERGWGETQYF. The CDR3, as DNA: TGTGCCAGCAGTGAAAGGGGTTGGGGCGAGACCCAGTACTTC. The full variable domain, in which reference TRBV25-1 and TRBJ2-5 provide the parts outside the CDR3, is EADIYQTPRYLVIGTGKKITLECSQTMGHDKMYWYQQDPGMELHLIHYSYGVNSTEKGDLSSESTVSRIRTEHFPLTLESARPSHTSQYLCASSERGWGETQYFGPGTRLLVL.

This clonotype was picked up many times. The V and J genes are TRBV7-6 and TRBJ2-1; a weak D match, TRBD2 (6 bases). Germline V CDR1 and CDR2: SGHVS, FNYEAQ. The ends were cut back, 5 bases at V and 7 bases at J, with 12 bases in the middle. CDR3 length: 13 residues. The CDR3, as DNA: TGTGCCAGCAGCGCCGGGACTCAAAATGAGCAGTTCTTC. Translation: CASSAGTQNEQFF.

This clonotype turned up a few times. The chain couples TRBV2 to TRBJ1-3; D is possibly TRBD1 (5 bases). CDR3 length: 15 residues. The V and J ends lost 5 bases and 1 base respectively, with 12 bases between them. From germline, CDR1 is SNHLY and CDR2 FYNNEI. CDR3 coding DNA: TGTGCCAGCAGTCTACAGGTCCGATCTGGAAACACCATATATTTT. Translated, it gives CASSLQVRSGNTIYF.

This clonotype was seen a handful of times. The rearrangement links TRBV9 to TRBJ1-3; D gene unclear. From germline, CDR1 is SGDLS and CDR2 YYNGEE. V was pared by 0 bases and J by 0 bases, with 16 bases between. The CDR3 loop spans 18 amino acids. The CDR3 protein is CASSVDPADDSSGNTIYF. The CDR3 DNA reads TGTGCCAGCAGCGTAGACCCAGCGGACGATAGCTCTGGAAACACCATATATTTT. Full variable domain (remainder filled in from reference TRBV9 and TRBJ1-3): DSGVTQTPKHLITATGQRVTLRCSPRSGDLSVYWYQQSLDQGLQFLIQYYNGEERAKGNILERFSAQQFPDLHSELNLSSLELGDSALYFCASSVDPADDSSGNTIYFGEGSWLTVV.

V usage is TRBV7-2 and J usage is TRBJ2-6, with 13 bases that match TRBD2. The CDR3 has 14 residues. With 5 bases clipped from V and 16 bases from J, the junction kept 8 bases outside the gene matches. From germline, CDR1 is SGHTA and CDR2 FQGNSA. CDR3 amino acids: CASSPRLAGGELTF. DNA for the CDR3: TGTGCCAGCAGCCCCCGACTAGCGGGGGGCGAACTGACTTTC. The full variable domain, with the rest looked up from reference TRBV7-2 and TRBJ2-6, is GAGVSQSPSNKVTEKGKDVELRCDPISGHTALYWYRQSLGQGLEFLIYFQGNSAPDKSGLPSDRFSAERTGGSVSTLTIQRTQQEDSAVYLCASSPRLAGGELTFGAGSRLTVL.

Only a few counts were recorded for this clonotype. This chain joins TRBV7-3 and TRBJ2-5; TRBD1 agrees at 7 bases. Looked up from germline, CDR1 is SGHTA and CDR2 is FQGTGA. The length of the CDR3 is 13 residues. V lost 5 bases, J lost 4 bases, and 4 bases stayed unmatched. This chain's CDR3 is CASSPYRGETQYF. CDR3 DNA: TGTGCCAGCAGCCCCTACAGGGGAGAGACCCAGTACTTC.

DNA of the CDR3: TGCGCCAGCAGCTTCGAACCGTTGGGCGAGCAGTACTTC. Translated, it gives CASSFEPLGEQYF. The rearrangement joins TRBV5-1 to TRBJ2-7; D unclear. The V and J ends lost 2 bases and 6 bases respectively, with 12 bases between them. Germline lookup yields CDR1 SGHRS and CDR2 YFSETQ. This CDR3 spans 13 amino acids.

This clonotype came up a few times. This rearrangement joins TRBV5-5 to TRBJ1-2; 10 bases match TRBD1. This CDR3 contains 15 residues. The junction had 10 bases not matched to a gene; V was cut back by 5 bases and J by 6 bases. The germline V gene encodes CDR1 SGHKS and CDR2 YYEKEE (reference sequence). The CDR3 sequence is CASRETGGKGNGYTF. DNA of the CDR3: TGTGCCAGCAGAGAGACAGGGGGCAAGGGGAATGGCTACACCTTC.

The chain links TRBV24-1 to TRBJ2-1; TRBD1 or TRBD2 may be the D gene (5 bases each). Trimming shortened V by 10 bases and J by 8 bases, and 23 bases separated the two germline ends. Germline CDR1 and CDR2: KGHDR and SFDVKD. The CDR3 runs 15 residues. This CDR3 reads CATGRVGTAIDEQFF. CDR3 in DNA: TGTGCCACGGGGAGAGTCGGGACGGCGATCGATGAGCAGTTCTTC.